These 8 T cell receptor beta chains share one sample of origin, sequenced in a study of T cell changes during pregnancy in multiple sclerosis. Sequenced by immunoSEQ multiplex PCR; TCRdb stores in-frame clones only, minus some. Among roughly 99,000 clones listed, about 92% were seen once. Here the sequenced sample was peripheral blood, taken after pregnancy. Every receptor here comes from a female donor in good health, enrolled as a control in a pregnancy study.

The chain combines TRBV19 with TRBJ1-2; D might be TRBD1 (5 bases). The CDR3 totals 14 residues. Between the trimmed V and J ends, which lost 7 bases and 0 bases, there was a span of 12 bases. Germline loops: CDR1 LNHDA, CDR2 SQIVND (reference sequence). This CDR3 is CASTPGFTNYGYTF. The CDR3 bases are TGTGCCAGTACCCCAGGGTTTACTAACTATGGCTACACCTTC.

CDR3 nucleotide sequence: TGTGCCAGCAGCGTTGGACAGGCCCTCACTGAAGCTTTCTTT. Amino acids: CASSVGQALTEAFF. The chain carries TRBV13 and TRBJ1-1, with 7 bases matching TRBD1. V lost 5 bases to trimming and J lost 4 bases; unmatched junction nucleotides: 7. The germline V gene has CDR1 PRHDT and CDR2 FYEKMQ (reference sequence). The CDR3 covers 14 residues.

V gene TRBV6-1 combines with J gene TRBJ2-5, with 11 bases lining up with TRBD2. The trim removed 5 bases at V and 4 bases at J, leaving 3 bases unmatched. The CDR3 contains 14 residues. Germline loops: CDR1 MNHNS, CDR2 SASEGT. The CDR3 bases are TGTGCCAGCAGTTCACTAGCGGGGGCAGAGACCCAGTACTTC. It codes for CASSSLAGAETQYF.

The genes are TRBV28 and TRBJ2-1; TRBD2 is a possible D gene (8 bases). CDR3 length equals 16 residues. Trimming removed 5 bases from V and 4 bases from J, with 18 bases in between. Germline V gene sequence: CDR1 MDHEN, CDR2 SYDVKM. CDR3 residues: CASSRGGRGLYNEQFF. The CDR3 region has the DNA TGTGCCAGCAGTCGCGGGGGGAGGGGGCTATACAATGAGCAGTTCTTC.

CDR3 residues: CASSRGDNYEQYF. The DNA of the CDR3 is TGTGCCAGCTCACGGGGGGATAACTACGAGCAGTACTTC. The genes are TRBV18 and TRBJ2-7; possible D gene TRBD2, 6 bases. V lost 4 bases and J lost 3, with 10 bases in between. Looked up from germline, CDR1 is KGHSH and CDR2 is LQKENI. CDR3 length equals 13 residues.

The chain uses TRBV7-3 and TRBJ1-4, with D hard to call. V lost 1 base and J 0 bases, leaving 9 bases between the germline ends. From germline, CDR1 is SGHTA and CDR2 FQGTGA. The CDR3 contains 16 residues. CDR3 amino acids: CASSLRSEATNEKLFF. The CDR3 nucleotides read TGTGCCAGCAGCTTAAGGTCGGAGGCAACTAATGAAAAACTGTTTTTT.

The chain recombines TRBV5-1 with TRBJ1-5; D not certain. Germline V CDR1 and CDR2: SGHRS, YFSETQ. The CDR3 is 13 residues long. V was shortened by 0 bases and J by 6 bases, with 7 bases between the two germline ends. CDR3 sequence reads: CASSLAGGQPQHF. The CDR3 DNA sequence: TGCGCCAGCAGCTTGGCCGGAGGTCAGCCCCAGCATTTT.

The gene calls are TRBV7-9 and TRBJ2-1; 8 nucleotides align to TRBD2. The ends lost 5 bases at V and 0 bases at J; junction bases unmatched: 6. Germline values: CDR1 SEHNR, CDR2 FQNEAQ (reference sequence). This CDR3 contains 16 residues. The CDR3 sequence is CASSDSGASSYNEQFF. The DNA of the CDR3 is TGTGCCAGCAGCGATAGCGGGGCCAGCTCCTACAATGAGCAGTTCTTC. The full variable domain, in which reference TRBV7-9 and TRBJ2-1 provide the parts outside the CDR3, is DTGVSQNPRHKITKRGQNVTFRCDPISEHNRLYWYRQTLGQGPEFLTYFQNEAQLEKSRLLSDRFSAERPKGSFSTLEIQRTEQGDSAMYLCASSDSGASSYNEQFFGPGTRLTVL.